The 15 T cell receptor beta chains listed next were all sequenced from one sample in a study of cytomegalovirus exposure and HLA in healthy donors. With 60 Vbeta and 13 Jbeta primers, the PCR was carried out. The assay was immunoSEQ multiplex PCR, and TCRdb's table has in-frame clones only and misses some. This sample has under 300,000 clones, with 80% to 90% found just once. The specimen was PBMCs. Receptor source: a woman between 40 and 50 years old in good health and CMV-seropositive.

The chain couples TRBV2 to TRBJ1-1; D gene uncertain. The CDR3 has 10 residues. V was clipped by 3 bases and J by 9 bases, with 5 bases between them. Per germline, CDR1 SNHLY and CDR2 FYNNEI. The CDR3 reads CASSEEKAFF. CDR3 DNA: TGTGCCAGCAGTGAGGAGAAAGCTTTCTTT.

This sequence joins TRBV27 and TRBJ1-6, with D possibly being TRBD1 (6 bases). Trimming cost V 6 bases and J 9 bases, with 18 bases left between them. Germline V lookup: CDR1 MNHEY, CDR2 SMNVEV (reference sequence). The CDR3 has 15 amino acids. CDR3 DNA: TGTGCCAGCAGGCAGGGGTTTTTGGCGGGTTCACCCCTCCACTTT. As protein: CASRQGFLAGSPLHF.

The J gene is TRBJ2-7, the V gene TRBV5-6; perhaps TRBD1 as D (5 bases). The CDR3 runs to 11 residues. V gave up 5 bases and J gave up 6 bases, with 9 bases separating them. Germline V gene lookup returns CDR1 SGHDT and CDR2 YYEEEE. CDR3 coding DNA: TGTGCCAGCAGACGAAGGGGCGAGCAGTACTTC. Translation: CASRRRGEQYF.

This clone was seen a handful of times. The chain joins TRBV7-4 to TRBJ2-1; no clear D gene. The CDR3 has 10 amino acids. Trimming removed 7 bases from V and 7 bases from J, with 5 bases in between. Germline V CDR1 and CDR2: SGHVT, SQSDAQ. The CDR3 bases are TGTGCCAGCACAGTAAATGAGCAGTTCTTC. Its translation is CASTVNEQFF.

This clone turned up a few times. This chain connects TRBV27 to TRBJ1-5; 7 nucleotides match TRBD1. This CDR3 is 16 amino acids long. V dropped 0 bases and J dropped 3; count of bases not matched to a gene: 5. Germline values: CDR1 MNHEY, CDR2 SMNVEV (reference sequence). The CDR3, as DNA: TGTGCCAGCAGTTTATCGGCCGGACAGGTCAATCAGCCCCAGCATTTT. Its translation: CASSLSAGQVNQPQHF.

This chain joins TRBV27 and TRBJ2-1; 10 nucleotides line up with TRBD2. With 5 bases clipped from V and 6 bases from J, the junction kept 7 bases outside the gene matches. The CDR3 sequence is 15 residues long. Germline lookup yields CDR1 MNHEY and CDR2 SMNVEV (reference sequence). In DNA, the CDR3 is TGTGCCAGCAGTCCGGGGACTAGCGCCTTCAATGAGCAGTTCTTC. This gives the protein CASSPGTSAFNEQFF.

CDR3 amino acids: CASSLTAGGPGEQFF. Here the CDR3 DNA reads TGTGCCAGCAGCTTAACGGCGGGAGGGCCAGGTGAGCAGTTCTTC. The rearrangement links TRBV7-2 to TRBJ2-1; 9 bases map to TRBD2. V lost 2 bases and J lost 9; bases outside the gene matches: 8. The germline V gene has CDR1 SGHTA and CDR2 FQGNSA. The CDR3 covers 15 residues.

The chain links TRBV28 to TRBJ1-4; possible D gene TRBD1, 6 bases. This CDR3 is built from 16 residues. The V gene's germline CDR1 is MDHEN and CDR2 SYDVKM. With 7 bases removed from V and 5 bases from J, the gap between germline ends came to 20 bases. CDR3 nucleotides: TGTGCCAGCAAGGGGGGGGCCCGGTTGCTCAATGAAAAACTGTTTTTT. The encoded protein is CASKGGARLLNEKLFF.

This chain links TRBV21-1 with TRBJ2-1; TRBD2, the table's D call, lacks a check against the DNA. TRBV21-1 is assigned pseudogene status. The CDR3 spans 17 residues. The DNA of the CDR3 is TGTGCCAGCAGCAACCCCGGGACTAGCGGGAGTTTTGATGAGCAGTTCTTC. Its protein is CASSNPGTSGSFDEQFF.

The chain couples TRBV19 to TRBJ1-5, with TRBD1 as a possible D gene (6 bases). The CDR3 is 15 residues long. Germline values: CDR1 LNHDA, CDR2 SQIVND (reference sequence). With 3 bases removed from V and 4 bases from J, the gap between germline ends came to 13 bases. CDR3 sequence reads: CASSMGRGRNQPQHF. CDR3 nucleotides: TGTGCCAGTAGTATGGGCAGGGGAAGGAATCAGCCCCAGCATTTT.

The genes are TRBV23-1 and TRBJ2-4; D remains unclear. TRBV23-1 is an ORF, and what it does is uncertain. This CDR3 contains 18 residues. The V gene lost 2 bases and the J gene lost 0 bases, with 17 bases spanning the gap. For the CDR3, the DNA is TGCGCCAGCAGTCAAGCCTATCTAAAGACTCTAGCCAAAAACATTCAGTACTTC. The encoded protein is CASSQAYLKTLAKNIQYF.

The chain is built from TRBV28 and TRBJ2-3; 7 bases are shared with TRBD2. V was pared by 6 bases and J by 2 bases, with 11 bases of the junction left unmatched. Germline V CDR1 and CDR2: MDHEN, SYDVKM. The CDR3 runs to 16 residues. Here the CDR3 DNA reads TGTGCCAGCAGCCCCTGGGGAGCGGGGCTCACAGATACGCAGTATTTT. Its protein product is CASSPWGAGLTDTQYF.

The chain carries TRBV2 and TRBJ1-6, with D hard to call. Germline lookup yields CDR1 SNHLY and CDR2 FYNNEI. The CDR3 is made up of 14 amino acids. V was pared by 7 bases and J by 3 bases, with 10 bases between. Here the CDR3 reads CASTEVDYNSPLHF. Here the CDR3 DNA reads TGTGCCAGCACCGAGGTAGACTATAATTCACCCCTCCACTTT.

The chain recombines TRBV5-5 with TRBJ1-4, with TRBD1 matching 9 bases. V lost 3 bases, J lost 5 bases, and 5 bases stayed unmatched. This CDR3 is 15 amino acids long. Germline V gene lookup returns CDR1 SGHKS and CDR2 YYEKEE (reference sequence). In DNA form, the CDR3 reads TGTGCCAGCAGCTATGGAGGGACAGGGAATGAAAAACTGTTTTTT. Translation: CASSYGGTGNEKLFF.

The V and J genes are TRBV28 and TRBJ2-1; a weak D match, TRBD2 (6 bases). Germline assignment: CDR1 MDHEN and CDR2 SYDVKM. There are 15 residues in the CDR3. The V gene lost 6 bases and the J gene lost 0 bases, with 12 bases spanning the gap. The CDR3 nucleotides read TGTGCCAGCAGCATAGCGGAGAGCTCCTACAATGAGCAGTTCTTC. It is translated as CASSIAESSYNEQFF.